This TCR beta chain came from a study of spatial heterogeneity in lung cancer. This CDR3 spans 14 amino acids. The germline V gene encodes CDR1 LNHDA and CDR2 SQIVND (reference sequence). Study results and limitations: Blood showed ubiquitous tumor TCRs more often at resection than at routine follow-up.

One entry per CDR3 protein results from TCRdb running MiXCR on the 5' RACE reads. The sample holds tens of thousands of distinct CDR3 sequences, around 21% seen once. Points on this clonotype: Antigen specificity is unknown. One end of the junction is discordant with germline, which a read error may explain.

Noted time point: sample taken at primary tumor resection. Unsorted tumor, nontumor lung tissue or cryopreserved PBMC supplied the whole RNA. The chain has TRBV19 and TRBJ2-7, with 10 bases lining up with TRBD2. Material: PBMCs, obtained at surgery. The receptor comes from a male donor with early-stage non-small cell lung cancer. The CDR3 region is CACSIGTSAYEQYF. CDR3 DNA sequence: TGTGCCTGTAGTATTGGGACTAGCGCCTACGAGCAGTACTTC.